The present entry profiles one T cell receptor beta chain with its context. These data come from a study of shared clonotypes between healthy human individuals. Assay used: immunoSEQ multiplex PCR; TCRdb lists only in-frame clones, some missing. The data show around 2.5 million clones, over 85% seen once. The CDR3 consists of 16 residues. After removal of 6 bases from V and 2 bases from J, the junction contained 7 bases not matched to a gene. Germline lookup yields CDR1 SNHLY and CDR2 FYNNEI. The rearrangement joins TRBV2 to TRBJ2-1; TRBD2 agrees at 10 bases. The TCR comes from a man between 18 and 29 years old in good health. Some clones in this sample may be carry-over from other donors' samples. What was sequenced was naive CD4+ T cells from PBMCs. Documented subset: CD45RA+ positively selected. In DNA, the CDR3 is TGTGCCAGCAGGGCAGGACTAGCGGACCCCTACAATGAGCAGTTCTTC. Amino acids: CASRAGLADPYNEQFF. The variable domain in full, with the rest retrieved from reference TRBV2 and TRBJ2-1, is EPEVTQTPSHQVTQMGQEVILRCVPISNHLYFYWYRQILGQKVEFLVSFYNNEISEKSEIFDDQFSVERPDGSNFTLKIRSTKLEDSAMYFCASRAGLADPYNEQFFGPGTRLTVL.